This T cell receptor (beta chain) was obtained from a study of cytomegalovirus exposure and HLA in healthy donors (dated by TCRdb to about 2017). For context, the study as a whole: A later analysis indicated that the 90 to 150 validation repertoires were generated on the platform also employed for the 700 or so repertoires of the first cohort. The aim of the study was to test whether cataloging public T cell receptors could identify signatures of past pathogen exposure. Besides the first cohort of hundreds of subjects, a separate validation cohort made up of about 120 different subjects was used. To predict cytomegalovirus infection status, the study brought together high-throughput TCR immunosequencing, statistical association of individual TCRs with disease status, and machine learning. Beyond this particular receptor, the publication reports: A later analysis lacked HLA typing for the validation cohort, so it scored co-occurrence in that cohort across all 110 or so repertoires. Cytomegalovirus status was reported to be diagnosed by the classifier with high specificity and sensitivity in both the original and validation cohorts. Subsequent analysis determined that TCRs grouped into clusters in the first cohort also showed a tendency toward co-occurrence across the roughly 110 validation repertoires, and 85% to 95% of cluster scores exceeded 0. According to the authors, the approach could potentially be generalized to other disease states and immunological phenotypes. In vitro tests confirmed that a few of the cytomegalovirus-associated TCR beta chains recognize cytomegalovirus antigens. Across donors, most TCR sequences were observed very rarely, whereas some public TCRs were present in many individuals. A total of about 150 TCR beta chains were listed by the study as associated with cytomegalovirus.

Donors formed part of the validation cohort, which comprised 120 or so subjects and was distinct from the first cohort of over 500 subjects. V loses 4 bases at its end and J loses 4 bases; junction bases beyond the gene matches: 5. Looking up the germline V gene yields CDR1 SGHRS and CDR2 YFSETQ. The CDR3 sequence holds 15 residues, the cysteine and phenylalanine included. Kept here is only the CDR3 DNA, which spans 45 bases and is read in frame from base 1. With respect to this clone: Its antigen has not been determined. No per-base quality is available; no much larger clone lies one base away.

The library was generated by the immunoSEQ multiplex PCR assay. The source study handled its data this way. To diagnose cytomegalovirus status from the catalog of TCR beta chain sequences, a statistical classification framework was built. TCRdb carries this immuneACCESS record with in-frame sequences only. Its versions omit some clonotypes, under half of them owing to an unresolved V gene in the studies checked, with the rest unexplained. That table supplies the V and J calls and clone size; D and trimming were determined from the DNA. This sample lists some 120,000 clones; about 90% were detected once. The ten largest clonotypes hold about 3.7% of the sample.

The sample was PBMCs. This clonotype originated in a man aged 25-40 years in good health and CMV-seronegative. This receptor chain uses TRBV5-1 and TRBJ2-2; 9 nucleotides in the junction match TRBD2. The bases are TGCGCCAGCAGCCAGGGACTAGCTTTCACCGGGGAGCTGTTTTTT. This is translated as CASSQGLAFTGELFF.